This TCR beta chain was captured in a study of blood T cells in healthy people across ages (dated by TCRdb to about 2015). For the study in its entirety: Template switching captured roughly one uniquely barcoded TCR beta cDNA molecule per two T cells in model experiments. Age-related changes in TCR beta repertoire diversity were measured in the study by deep sequencing normalized with unique cDNA molecular identifiers. Four age groups were formed from the donors: young (average approximately 15 years), middle-aged (approximately 40), aged (more than 55) and long-lived (less than 85). To avoid experimental bias, donors of different ages were randomly spread across the sequencing lanes. Two additional independent replicas of 1 million unique cDNA reads from the same blood draw were analyzed for two donors (one aged 18 to 30 and one aged 80 or older).

Notes on this clonotype: It lacks a known antigen. No much larger clone is present one base from it, and per-base qualities are unavailable.

V is clipped by 4 bases and J by 4 bases, and the sequence between their germline boundaries is 10 bases long. CDR1 and CDR2 were assigned from the germline V gene as SNHLY and FYNNEI. Inclusive of the bounding cysteine and phenylalanine, the CDR3 is 14 residues long. The kept DNA is CDR3 alone, 42 bases in frame from the first base. Library preparation employed 5' RACE. Reads for this sample came from an Illumina HiSeq 2500. A second roughly 7 to 12 cycle PCR used a sample-barcoded 5' primer and a J-beta primer mix. A template-switch 5' adaptor carrying 12 random nucleotides introduced a unique molecular identifier onto each TCR beta cDNA molecule. Each sample yielded at least 2.5 million CDR3-containing paired-end reads. All of the RNA was converted into first-strand cDNA using the Mint cDNA synthesis kit, with a TRBC-specific oligonucleotide serving as the primer. Following uracil-DNA glycosylase treatment, a first 18-cycle PCR with universal primers M1SS and BC2_uni_R was performed on all cDNA. Regarding the original processing steps: For normalization, 1 million high-quality reads, each with a distinct molecular identifier, were randomly selected from each sample. Instead of being binned into consensus sequences, reads with shared molecular identifiers were discarded. MiTCR, set to a Q25 quality threshold and the strictest error-elimination algorithm, was used for CDR3 identification, clonotype clustering and error correction. A nonparametric unseen species model using Euler transformation provided a lower-bound estimate of total TCR beta diversity. TCRdb took the public reads, trimmed them with fastp at Q25, ran MiXCR for clone calling and kept in-frame beta chains. Rows matching on CDR3 protein sequence are summarized as one entry with the most common DNA and genes. These V and J calls derive from TCRdb rather than the authors' analysis. The sample includes roughly 680,000 distinct CDR3 sequences, with about 50% observed a single time. Of the sample, about 13% is held by the ten largest clones.

Paper-wide results and their limitations: Donor CMV infection status was unknown, potentially confounding age-related changes in expanded clonotypes. Conclusive comparison of naive and antigen-experienced compartments was prevented by the profiling of bulk unsorted PBMCs. Compared with the aged group, more naive CD4+ T cells, fewer expanded clones and increased TCR diversity were shown by the long-lived group, suggesting age selection. As age increased, observed TCR beta diversity per million T cells dropped in a roughly linear way, and a significant reduction was already evident by age 40. Estimates of total diversity based on one million sequenced T cells were regarded as lower bounds and as underestimates. A strong correlation was found between observed TCR beta diversity and the percentage of naive T cells measured by flow cytometry.

Donors were a few dozen systemically healthy Caucasian individuals from Russia aged roughly 6 to 95 years. Approximately 10 milliliters of peripheral blood were collected from each donor into EDTA-treated Vacutainer tubes. PBMCs were isolated by Ficoll-Paque density-gradient centrifugation, with at least 7 million obtained per sample. Trizol reagent was used to extract total RNA from PBMCs, with at least 5 micrograms per sample. For every donor, an aliquot of PBMCs went through flow cytometry to measure the percentages of naive CD45RAhigh/CD27high T cells. Sequenced material: blood. The TCR comes from a woman of 80 years or more in good health. Rearrangement joined TRBV2 to TRBJ2-2; the D gene cannot be named for sure. The nucleotide sequence is given as TGTGCCAGCAGTGTGGGTGTGATCACCGGGGAGCTGTTTTTT. This yields the protein CASSVGVITGELFF.